This section outlines one T cell receptor (beta chain) sequence together with its context. This record belongs to a study of blood T cell repertoires in COVID-19. The germline V and J ends were trimmed by 0 bases and 7 bases, with 14 bases remaining between them. From germline, CDR1 is SGHRS and CDR2 YFSETQ. The CDR3 spans 14 residues. Method: immunoSEQ multiplex PCR; TCRdb's copy keeps in-frame clones and lacks some. The sample holds about 310,000 clones, about 90% seen once. What was sequenced was peripheral blood. The sequence was obtained from a woman between 40 and 55 years old with COVID-19, enrolled during active disease. The chain employs TRBV5-1 and TRBJ2-7; the D gene is possibly TRBD2 (5 bases). The CDR3 spells CASSLVPGRGEQYF. The DNA for the CDR3 is TGCGCCAGCAGCTTGGTCCCCGGGCGCGGGGAGCAGTACTTC.